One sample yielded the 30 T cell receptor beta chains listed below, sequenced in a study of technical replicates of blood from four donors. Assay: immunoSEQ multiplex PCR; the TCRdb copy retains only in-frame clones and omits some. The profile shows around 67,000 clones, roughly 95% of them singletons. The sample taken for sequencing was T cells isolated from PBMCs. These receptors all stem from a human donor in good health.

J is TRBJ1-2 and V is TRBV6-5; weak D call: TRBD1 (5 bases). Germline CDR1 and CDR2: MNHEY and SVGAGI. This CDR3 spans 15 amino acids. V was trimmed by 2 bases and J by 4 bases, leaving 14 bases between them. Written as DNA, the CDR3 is TGTGCCAGCAGTTACCATGTAGGGGCCCCCTATGGCTACACCTTC. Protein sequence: CASSYHVGAPYGYTF.

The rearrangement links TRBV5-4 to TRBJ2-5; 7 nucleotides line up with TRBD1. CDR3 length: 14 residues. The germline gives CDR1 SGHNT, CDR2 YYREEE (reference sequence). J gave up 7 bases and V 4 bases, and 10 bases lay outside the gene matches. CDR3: CASSPPAPGGTQYF. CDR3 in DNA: TGTGCCAGCAGCCCTCCCGCACCAGGGGGGACCCAGTACTTC.

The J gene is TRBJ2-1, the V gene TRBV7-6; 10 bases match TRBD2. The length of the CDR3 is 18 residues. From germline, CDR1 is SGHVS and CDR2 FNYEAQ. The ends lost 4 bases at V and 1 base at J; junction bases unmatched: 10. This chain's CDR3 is CASSSWTSGSFSYNEQFF. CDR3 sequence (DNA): TGTGCCAGCAGCTCCTGGACTAGCGGATCCTTTTCCTACAATGAGCAGTTCTTC. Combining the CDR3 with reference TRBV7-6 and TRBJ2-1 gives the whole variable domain GAGVSQSPRYKVTKRGQDVALRCDPISGHVSLYWYRQALGQGPEFLTYFNYEAQQDKSGLPNDRFSAERPEGSISTLTIQRTEQRDSAMYRCASSSWTSGSFSYNEQFFGPGTRLTVL.

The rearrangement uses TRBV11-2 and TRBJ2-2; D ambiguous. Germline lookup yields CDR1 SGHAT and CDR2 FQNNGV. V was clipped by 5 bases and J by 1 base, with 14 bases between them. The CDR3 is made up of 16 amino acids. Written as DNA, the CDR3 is TGTGCCAGCAGCCTCCGGAGCGCCAAGAACACCGGGGAGCTGTTTTTT. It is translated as CASSLRSAKNTGELFF.

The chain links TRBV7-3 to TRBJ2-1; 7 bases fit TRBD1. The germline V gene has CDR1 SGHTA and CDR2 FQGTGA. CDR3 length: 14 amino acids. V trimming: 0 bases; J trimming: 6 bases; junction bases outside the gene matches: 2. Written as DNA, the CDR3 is TGTGCCAGCAGCTTAACACAGGGGATCAATGAGCAGTTCTTC. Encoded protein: CASSLTQGINEQFF.

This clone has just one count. CDR3 bases: TGTGCCAGCAGCTTAGCAGAGGGTATGAACACTGAAGCTTTCTTT. Encoded protein: CASSLAEGMNTEAFF. V usage is TRBV11-2 and J usage is TRBJ1-1, with unresolved D. The CDR3 loop spans 15 amino acids. V was cut by 1 base and J by 0 bases, with 9 bases left in between. Germline CDR1 reads SGHAT; CDR2 reads FQNNGV.

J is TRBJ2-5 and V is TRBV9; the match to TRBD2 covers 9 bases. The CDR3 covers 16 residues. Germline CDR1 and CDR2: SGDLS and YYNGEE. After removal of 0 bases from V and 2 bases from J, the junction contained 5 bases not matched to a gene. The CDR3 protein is CASSVEGSGGQETQYF. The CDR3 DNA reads TGTGCCAGCAGCGTAGAGGGAAGCGGGGGGCAAGAGACCCAGTACTTC. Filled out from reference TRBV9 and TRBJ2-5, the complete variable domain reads DSGVTQTPKHLITATGQRVTLRCSPRSGDLSVYWYQQSLDQGLQFLIQYYNGEERAKGNILERFSAQQFPDLHSELNLSSLELGDSALYFCASSVEGSGGQETQYFGPGTRLLVL.

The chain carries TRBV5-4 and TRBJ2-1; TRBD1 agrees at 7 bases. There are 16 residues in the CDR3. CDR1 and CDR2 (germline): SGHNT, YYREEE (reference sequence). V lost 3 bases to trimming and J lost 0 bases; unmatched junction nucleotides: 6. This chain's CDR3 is CASSSADRTSYNEQFF. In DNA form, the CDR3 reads TGTGCCAGCAGCTCAGCGGACAGGACCTCCTACAATGAGCAGTTCTTC.

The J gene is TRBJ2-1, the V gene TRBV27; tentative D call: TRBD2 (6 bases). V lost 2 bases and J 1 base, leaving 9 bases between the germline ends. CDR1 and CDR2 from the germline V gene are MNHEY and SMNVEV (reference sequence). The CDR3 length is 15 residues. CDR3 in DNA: TGTGCCAGCAGTTTAGCGGGAAATTCCTACAATGAGCAGTTCTTC. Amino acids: CASSLAGNSYNEQFF.

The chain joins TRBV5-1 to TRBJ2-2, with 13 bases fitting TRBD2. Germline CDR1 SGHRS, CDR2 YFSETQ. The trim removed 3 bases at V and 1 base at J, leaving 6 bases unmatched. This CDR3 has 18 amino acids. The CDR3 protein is CASSSRTSGSGNTGELFF. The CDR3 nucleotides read TGCGCCAGCAGCTCGCGGACTAGCGGGAGCGGGAACACCGGGGAGCTGTTTTTT.

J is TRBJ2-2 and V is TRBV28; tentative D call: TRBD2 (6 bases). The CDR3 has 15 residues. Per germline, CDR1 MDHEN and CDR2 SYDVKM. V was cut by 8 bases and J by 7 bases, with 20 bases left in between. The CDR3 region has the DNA TGTGCCAGCTCTGAGGTTCGGGAGTTTAGCGGGGAGCTGTTTTTT. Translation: CASSEVREFSGELFF.

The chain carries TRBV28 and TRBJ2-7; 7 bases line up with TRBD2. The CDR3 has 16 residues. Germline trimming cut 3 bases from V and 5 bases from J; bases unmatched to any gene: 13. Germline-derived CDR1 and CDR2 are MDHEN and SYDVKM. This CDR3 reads CASSFAGRETMDEQYF. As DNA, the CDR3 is TGTGCCAGCAGTTTTGCCGGGCGGGAGACCATGGACGAGCAGTACTTC.

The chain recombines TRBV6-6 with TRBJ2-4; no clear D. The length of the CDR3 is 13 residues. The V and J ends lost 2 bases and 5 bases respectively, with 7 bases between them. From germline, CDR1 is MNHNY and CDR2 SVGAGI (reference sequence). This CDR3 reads CASSYGPENIQYF. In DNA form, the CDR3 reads TGTGCCAGCAGTTACGGGCCTGAAAACATTCAGTACTTC.

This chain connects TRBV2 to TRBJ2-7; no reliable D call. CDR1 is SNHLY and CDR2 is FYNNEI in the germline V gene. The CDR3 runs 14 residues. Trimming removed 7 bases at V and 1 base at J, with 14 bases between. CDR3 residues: CASTPPRRSYEQYF. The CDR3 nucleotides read TGTGCCAGCACGCCACCGAGGCGTTCCTACGAGCAGTACTTC. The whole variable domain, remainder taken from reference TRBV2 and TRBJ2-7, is EPEVTQTPSHQVTQMGQEVILRCVPISNHLYFYWYRQILGQKVEFLVSFYNNEISEKSEIFDDQFSVERPDGSNFTLKIRSTKLEDSAMYFCASTPPRRSYEQYFGPGTRLTVT.

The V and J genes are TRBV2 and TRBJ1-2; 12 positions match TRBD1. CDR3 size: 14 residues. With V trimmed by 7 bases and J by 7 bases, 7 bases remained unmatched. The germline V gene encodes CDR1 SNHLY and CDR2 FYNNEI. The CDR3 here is CASKGTGGARGYTF. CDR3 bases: TGTGCCAGCAAGGGGACAGGGGGCGCGCGTGGCTACACCTTC.

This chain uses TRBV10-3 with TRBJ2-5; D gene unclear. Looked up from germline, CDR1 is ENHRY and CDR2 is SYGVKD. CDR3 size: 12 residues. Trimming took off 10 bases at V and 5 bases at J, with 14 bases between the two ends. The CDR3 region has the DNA TGTGCCACCAATGCTGAAGCGGAGACCCAGTACTTC. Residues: CATNAEAETQYF.

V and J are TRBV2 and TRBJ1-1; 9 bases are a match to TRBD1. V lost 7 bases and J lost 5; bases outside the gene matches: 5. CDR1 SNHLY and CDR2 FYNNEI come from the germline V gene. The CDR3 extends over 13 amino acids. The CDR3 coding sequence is TGTGCCAGCATGGGACAGGGTAGTACTGAAGCTTTCTTT. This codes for CASMGQGSTEAFF.

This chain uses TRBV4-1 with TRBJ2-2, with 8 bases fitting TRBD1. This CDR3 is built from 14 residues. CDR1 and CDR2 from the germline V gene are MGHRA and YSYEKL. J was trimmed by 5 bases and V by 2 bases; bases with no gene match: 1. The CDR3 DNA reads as TGCGCCAGCAGCCAAACAGGGGGGACCGGGGAGCTGTTTTTT. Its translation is CASSQTGGTGELFF.

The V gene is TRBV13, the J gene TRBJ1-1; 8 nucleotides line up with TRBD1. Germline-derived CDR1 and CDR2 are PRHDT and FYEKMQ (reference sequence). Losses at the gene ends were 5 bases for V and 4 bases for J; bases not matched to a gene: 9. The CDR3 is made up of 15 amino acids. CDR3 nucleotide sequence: TGTGCCAGCAGCCCGGACAGGGCTTCGACCACTGAAGCTTTCTTT. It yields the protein CASSPDRASTTEAFF.

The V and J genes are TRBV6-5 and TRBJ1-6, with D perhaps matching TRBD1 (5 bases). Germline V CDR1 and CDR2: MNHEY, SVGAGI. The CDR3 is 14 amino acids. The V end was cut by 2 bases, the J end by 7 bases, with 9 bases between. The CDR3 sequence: CASSYTGYNSPLHF. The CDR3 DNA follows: TGTGCCAGCAGTTACACAGGTTACAATTCACCCCTCCACTTT.

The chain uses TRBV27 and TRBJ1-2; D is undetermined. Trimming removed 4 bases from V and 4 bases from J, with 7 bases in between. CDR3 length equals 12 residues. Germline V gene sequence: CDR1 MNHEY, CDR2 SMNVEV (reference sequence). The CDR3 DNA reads TGTGCCAGCAGTTCCGGAGGCTATGGCTACACCTTC. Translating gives CASSSGGYGYTF.

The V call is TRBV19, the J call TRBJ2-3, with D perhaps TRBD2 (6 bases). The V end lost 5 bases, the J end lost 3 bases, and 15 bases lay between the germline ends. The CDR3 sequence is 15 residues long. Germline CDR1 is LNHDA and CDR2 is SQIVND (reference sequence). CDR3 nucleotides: TGTGCCAGTAGTCCGGGGGAAGCCGAGACAGATACGCAGTATTTT. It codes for CASSPGEAETDTQYF.

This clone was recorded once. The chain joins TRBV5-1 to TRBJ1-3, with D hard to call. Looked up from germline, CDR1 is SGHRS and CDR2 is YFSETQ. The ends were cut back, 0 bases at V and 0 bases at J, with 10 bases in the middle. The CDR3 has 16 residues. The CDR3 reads CASSLDRRSSGNTIYF. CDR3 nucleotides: TGCGCCAGCAGCTTGGACCGCAGAAGCTCTGGAAACACCATATATTTT.

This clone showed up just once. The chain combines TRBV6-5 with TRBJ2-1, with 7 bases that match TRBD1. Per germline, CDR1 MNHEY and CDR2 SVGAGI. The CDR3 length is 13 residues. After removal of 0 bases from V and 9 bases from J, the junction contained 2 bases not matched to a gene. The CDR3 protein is CASSYSRGREQFF. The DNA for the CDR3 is TGTGCCAGCAGTTACTCGAGGGGGCGTGAGCAGTTCTTC.

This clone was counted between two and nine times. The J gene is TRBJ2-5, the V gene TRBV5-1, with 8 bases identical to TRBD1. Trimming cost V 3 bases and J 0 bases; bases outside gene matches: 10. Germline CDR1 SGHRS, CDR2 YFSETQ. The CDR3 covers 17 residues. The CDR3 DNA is TGCGCCAGCAGCTCTGGGGCAGGGGGCAGCTACCAAGAGACCCAGTACTTC. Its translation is CASSSGAGGSYQETQYF.

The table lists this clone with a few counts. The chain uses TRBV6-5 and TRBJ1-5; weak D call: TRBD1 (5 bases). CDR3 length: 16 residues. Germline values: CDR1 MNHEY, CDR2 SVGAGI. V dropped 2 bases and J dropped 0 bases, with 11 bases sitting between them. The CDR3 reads CASSYKGPYSNQPQHF. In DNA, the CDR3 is TGTGCCAGCAGTTACAAGGGGCCCTATAGCAATCAGCCCCAGCATTTT.

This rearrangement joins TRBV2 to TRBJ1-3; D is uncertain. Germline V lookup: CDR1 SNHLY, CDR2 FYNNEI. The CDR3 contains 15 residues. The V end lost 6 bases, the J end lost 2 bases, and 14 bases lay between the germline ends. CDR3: CASRLTGATGNTIYF. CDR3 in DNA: TGTGCCAGCAGACTGACGGGAGCTACTGGAAACACCATATATTTT. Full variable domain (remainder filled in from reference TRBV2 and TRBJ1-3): EPEVTQTPSHQVTQMGQEVILRCVPISNHLYFYWYRQILGQKVEFLVSFYNNEISEKSEIFDDQFSVERPDGSNFTLKIRSTKLEDSAMYFCASRLTGATGNTIYFGEGSWLTVV.

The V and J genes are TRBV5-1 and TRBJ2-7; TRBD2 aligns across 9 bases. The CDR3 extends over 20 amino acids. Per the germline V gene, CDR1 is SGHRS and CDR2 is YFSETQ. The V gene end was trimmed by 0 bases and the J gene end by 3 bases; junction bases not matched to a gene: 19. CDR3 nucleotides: TGCGCCAGCAGCTTGGTATGGGTAGCGGGAGCCCAACAGAACTTCTACGAGCAGTACTTC. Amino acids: CASSLVWVAGAQQNFYEQYF.

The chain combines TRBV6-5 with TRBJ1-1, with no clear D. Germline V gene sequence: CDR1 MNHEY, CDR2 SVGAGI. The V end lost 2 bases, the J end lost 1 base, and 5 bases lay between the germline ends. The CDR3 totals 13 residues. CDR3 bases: TGTGCCAGCAGTTACAACACGAACACTGAAGCTTTCTTT. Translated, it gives CASSYNTNTEAFF.

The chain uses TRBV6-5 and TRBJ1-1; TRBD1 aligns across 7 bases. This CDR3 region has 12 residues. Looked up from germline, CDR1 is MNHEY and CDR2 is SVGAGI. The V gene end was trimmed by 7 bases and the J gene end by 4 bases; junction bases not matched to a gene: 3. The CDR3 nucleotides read TGTGCCAGCATCAGACAGGGCACTGAAGCTTTCTTT. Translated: CASIRQGTEAFF.